This TCR beta chain emerged from a study of T cell responses to AZD1222 COVID-19 vaccine. Study-wide results and limits: Spike-specific TCR breadth and depth went up after people got two AZD1222 doses. The CD4 TCRs associated with vaccination extended across spike and predominated at 160-218 and 743-854.

For this clone: As yet, its antigen is unknown.

There are 18 residues in the CDR3. Some clones are missing from TCRdb's copy, which holds only in-frame ones; the method was immunoSEQ multiplex PCR. The table records about 140,000 clones, 91% of them present only once. Here the sequenced sample was peripheral blood, taken on day 0 of AZD1222 vaccination. The clonotype originates from an adult in good health. The V and J genes are TRBV21-1 and TRBJ2-7; the table's D gene call, TRBD1, was not cross checked with the DNA. TRBV21-1 corresponds to a pseudogene. The CDR3 sequence: CASSKDRGEREIFYEQYF. CDR3 sequence (DNA): TGTGCCAGCAGCAAGGACAGGGGGGAGCGGGAGATATTCTACGAGCAGTACTTC.